A single sample gave rise to the 3 T cell receptor beta chains below, sequenced in a study of blood T cell repertoires in COVID-19. Repertoires were generated with immunoSEQ multiplex PCR, while TCRdb's copy carries only in-frame clones and drops some. The data hold 80,000 to 85,000 clones, with almost 90% observed a single time. The sample taken for sequencing was peripheral blood. Source of these receptors: a woman of 80 years or more with acute or convalescent COVID-19.

This clone was seen a single time. The gene calls are TRBV2 and TRBJ2-1; 14 bases map to TRBD2. This CDR3 has 15 amino acids. V gave up 7 bases and J gave up 5 bases; unmatched junction bases: 4. Germline CDR1 and CDR2: SNHLY and FYNNEI. CDR3 coding DNA: TGTGCCAGCATGGGACTAGCGGGAGTTCACAATGAGCAGTTCTTC. This gives the protein CASMGLAGVHNEQFF.

This clone appeared once. The V and J genes are TRBV6-4 and TRBJ1-1; 10 nucleotides match TRBD1. The CDR3 length is 15 residues. CDR1 MRHNA and CDR2 SNTAGT come from the germline V gene. Trimming removed 6 bases from V and 4 bases from J; junction bases left unmatched: 8. The chain's CDR3 is CASSQLGQGVTEAFF. CDR3 nucleotides: TGTGCCAGCAGCCAACTTGGACAGGGGGTCACTGAAGCTTTCTTT.

This clone has only a few counts. The J gene is TRBJ2-3, the V gene TRBV4-3; possibly TRBD2 for D (5 bases). Germline assignment: CDR1 LGHNA and CDR2 YSLEER. The CDR3 extends over 17 amino acids. V was cut by 0 bases and J by 1 base, with 14 bases left in between. CDR3 residues: CASSQDIKEVGTDTQYF. CDR3 nucleotides: TGCGCCAGCAGCCAAGATATCAAGGAGGTGGGCACAGATACGCAGTATTTT.